The clone carrying this T cell receptor (beta chain) was seen a few times. What it binds is not known. Losses at the gene ends were 7 bases for V and 5 bases for J; bases not matched to a gene: 10. The CDR3 length is 15 residues. The germline V gene encodes CDR1 LNHDA and CDR2 SQIVND (reference sequence). MiXCR, run by TCRdb on the reads, gives a single entry per CDR3 protein. The sample yields about a million distinct CDR3 sequences, approximately 31% seen once. This entry is derived from a study of T cell repertoires in cytomegalovirus infection. As for the study in general: Researchers turned to recently identified HLA-C-restricted CMV epitopes as well as well-studied HLA-B-restricted ones. Indications of both CMV infection and matching HLA type were provided by public TCR beta signatures. Study-wide results and caveats: The ex vivo response was dominated by HLA-C-restricted CMV-specific TCR beta clonotypes. Carriers of CMV and the relevant HLA type were discriminated by public TCR beta frequency.

This specimen consisted of cultured CD8+ T cells from PBMCs, obtained from culture after CMV antigen stimulation. The rearrangement joins TRBV19 to TRBJ2-5; the match to TRBD2 covers 10 bases. This clonotype was sampled from a human donor in good health (CMV status not recorded). Some clones in this sample may be carry-over from other donors' samples. The CDR3 DNA reads as TGTGCCAGTACCCCGAGCGGGGGGGCAATGGAGACCCAGTACTTC. Its translation is CASTPSGGAMETQYF.